The present TCR beta chain was sequenced within a study of CD8+ T cells in alopecia areata. Study-wide findings and caveats: Normal scalp showed lower clonality than lesional scalp, especially alopecia totalis/universalis. Sequencing of scalp tissue also captures the resident alphabeta T cells of normal skin.

As to this clone: Antigen: not known.

RNA was extracted and reverse transcribed into cDNA as the sequencing template. Method: immunoSEQ multiplex PCR; TCRdb's copy keeps in-frame clones and lacks some. Counted here are 130,000 or so clones, approximately 47% occurring once; the ten biggest clones make up 10%. The germline gives CDR1 MGHRA, CDR2 YSYEKL. The CDR3 extends over 13 amino acids. Trimming at V came to 6 bases and at J to 6 bases, leaving 7 bases not matched to a gene. In alopecia areata patients, both lesional scalp punch biopsies and peripheral blood were collected. The authors sorted CD4+ and CD8+ T cells from PBMCs. Sample: NKG2D-low CD8+ T cells sorted from blood. This clonotype originated in a human donor with alopecia areata. The chain links TRBV4-1 to TRBJ2-7; 8 nucleotides agree with TRBD2. The CDR3 sequence: CASSRDSGGEQYF. The CDR3 DNA follows: TGCGCCAGCAGTCGAGACAGCGGGGGCGAGCAGTACTTC.